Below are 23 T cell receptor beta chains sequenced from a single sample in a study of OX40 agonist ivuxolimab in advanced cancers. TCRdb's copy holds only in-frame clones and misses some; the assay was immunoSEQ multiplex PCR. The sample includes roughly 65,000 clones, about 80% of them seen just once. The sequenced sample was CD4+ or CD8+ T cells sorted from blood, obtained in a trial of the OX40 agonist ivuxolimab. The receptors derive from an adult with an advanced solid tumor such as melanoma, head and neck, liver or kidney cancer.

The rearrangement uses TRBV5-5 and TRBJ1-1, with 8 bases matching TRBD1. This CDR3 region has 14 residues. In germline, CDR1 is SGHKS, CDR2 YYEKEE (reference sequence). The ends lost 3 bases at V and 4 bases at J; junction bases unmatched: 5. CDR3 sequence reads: CASSSTGGGTEAFF. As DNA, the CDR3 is TGTGCCAGCAGCTCCACAGGGGGAGGCACTGAAGCTTTCTTT.

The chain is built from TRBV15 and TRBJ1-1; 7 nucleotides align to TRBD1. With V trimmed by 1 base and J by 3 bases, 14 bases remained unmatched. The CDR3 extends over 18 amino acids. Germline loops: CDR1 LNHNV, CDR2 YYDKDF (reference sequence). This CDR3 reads CATSRASWGRGRDTEAFF. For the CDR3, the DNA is TGTGCCACCAGCAGAGCCTCTTGGGGGAGGGGGCGGGACACTGAAGCTTTCTTT.

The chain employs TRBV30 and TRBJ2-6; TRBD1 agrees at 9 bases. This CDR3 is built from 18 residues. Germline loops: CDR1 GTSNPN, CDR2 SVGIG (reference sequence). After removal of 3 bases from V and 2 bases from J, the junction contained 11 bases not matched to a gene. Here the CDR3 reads CAWRGTGRALAGANVLTF. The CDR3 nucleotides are TGTGCCTGGAGGGGGACAGGGCGGGCTCTGGCTGGGGCCAACGTCCTGACTTTC.

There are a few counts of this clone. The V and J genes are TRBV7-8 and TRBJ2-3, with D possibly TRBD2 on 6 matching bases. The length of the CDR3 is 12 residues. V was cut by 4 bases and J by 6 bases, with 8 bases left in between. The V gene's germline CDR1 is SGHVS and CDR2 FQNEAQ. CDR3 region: CASSSGGDTQYF. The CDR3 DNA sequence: TGTGCCAGCAGCTCTGGGGGGGATACGCAGTATTTT.

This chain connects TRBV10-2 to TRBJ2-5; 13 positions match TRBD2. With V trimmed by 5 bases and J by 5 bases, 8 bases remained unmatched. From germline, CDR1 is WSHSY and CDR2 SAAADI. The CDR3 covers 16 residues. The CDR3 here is CASSKLAGGRDETQYF. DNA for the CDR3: TGCGCCAGCAGTAAACTAGCGGGGGGGCGCGACGAGACCCAGTACTTC.

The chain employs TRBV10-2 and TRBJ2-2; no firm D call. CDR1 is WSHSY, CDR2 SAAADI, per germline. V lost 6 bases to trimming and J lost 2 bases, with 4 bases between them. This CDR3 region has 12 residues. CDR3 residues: CASSYNTGELFF. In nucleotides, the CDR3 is TGCGCCAGCAGCTATAACACCGGGGAGCTGTTTTTT.

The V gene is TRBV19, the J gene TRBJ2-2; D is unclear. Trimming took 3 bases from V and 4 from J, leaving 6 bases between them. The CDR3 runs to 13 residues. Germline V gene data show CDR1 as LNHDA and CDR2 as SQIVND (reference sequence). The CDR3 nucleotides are TGTGCCAGTAGTATTCGGCTCACCGGGGAGCTGTTTTTT. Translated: CASSIRLTGELFF. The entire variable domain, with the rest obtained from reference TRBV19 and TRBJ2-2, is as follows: DGGITQSPKYLFRKEGQNVTLSCEQNLNHDAMYWYRQDPGQGLRLIYYSQIVNDFQKGDIAEGYSVSREKKESFPLTVTSAQKNPTAFYLCASSIRLTGELFFGEGSRLTVL.

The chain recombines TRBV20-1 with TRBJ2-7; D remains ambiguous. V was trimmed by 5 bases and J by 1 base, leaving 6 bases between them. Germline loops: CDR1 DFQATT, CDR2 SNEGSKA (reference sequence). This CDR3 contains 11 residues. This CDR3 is CSADQSYEQYF. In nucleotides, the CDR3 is TGCAGTGCTGATCAGTCCTACGAGCAGTACTTC.

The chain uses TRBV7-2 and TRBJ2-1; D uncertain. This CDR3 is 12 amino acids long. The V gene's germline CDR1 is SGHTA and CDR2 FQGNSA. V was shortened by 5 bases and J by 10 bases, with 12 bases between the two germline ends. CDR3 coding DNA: TGTGCCAGCAGCCCTTGGCCCATGGAGCAGTTCTTC. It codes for CASSPWPMEQFF.

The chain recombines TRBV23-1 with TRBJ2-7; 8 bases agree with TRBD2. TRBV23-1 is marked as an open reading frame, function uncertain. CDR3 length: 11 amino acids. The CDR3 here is CILGGDYEQYF. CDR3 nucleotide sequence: TGCATCCTCGGGGGGGACTACGAGCAGTACTTC.

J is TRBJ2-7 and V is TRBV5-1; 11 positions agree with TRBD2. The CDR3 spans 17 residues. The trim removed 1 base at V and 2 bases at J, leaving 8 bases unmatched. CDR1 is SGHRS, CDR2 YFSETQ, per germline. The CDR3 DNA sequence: TGCGCCAGCAGCTTGCAACTAGCGGGGGCCATTACCTACGAGCAGTACTTC. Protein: CASSLQLAGAITYEQYF.

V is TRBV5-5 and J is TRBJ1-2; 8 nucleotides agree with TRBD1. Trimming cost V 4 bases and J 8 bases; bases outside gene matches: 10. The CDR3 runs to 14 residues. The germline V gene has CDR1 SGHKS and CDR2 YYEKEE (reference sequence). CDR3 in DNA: TGTGCCAGCAGCCCCATGGACAGGGAAGGGGGCTACACCTTC. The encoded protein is CASSPMDREGGYTF.

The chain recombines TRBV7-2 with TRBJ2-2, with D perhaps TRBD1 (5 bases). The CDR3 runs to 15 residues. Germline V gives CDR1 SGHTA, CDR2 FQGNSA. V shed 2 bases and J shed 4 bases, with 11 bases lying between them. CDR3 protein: CASSLLGESTGELFF. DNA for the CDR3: TGTGCCAGCAGCTTATTAGGGGAAAGCACCGGGGAGCTGTTTTTT.

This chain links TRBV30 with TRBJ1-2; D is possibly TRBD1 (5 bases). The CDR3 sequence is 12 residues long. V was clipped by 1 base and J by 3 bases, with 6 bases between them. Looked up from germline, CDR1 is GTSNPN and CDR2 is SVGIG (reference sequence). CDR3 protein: CAWSGQYYGYTF. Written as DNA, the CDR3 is TGTGCCTGGAGTGGACAGTACTATGGCTACACCTTC.

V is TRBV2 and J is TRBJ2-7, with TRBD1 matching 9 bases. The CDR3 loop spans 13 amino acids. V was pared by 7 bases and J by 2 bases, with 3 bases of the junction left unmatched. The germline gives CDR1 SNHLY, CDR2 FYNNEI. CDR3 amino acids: CASTRDRAYEQYF. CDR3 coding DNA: TGTGCCAGCACCCGGGACAGGGCCTACGAGCAGTACTTC.

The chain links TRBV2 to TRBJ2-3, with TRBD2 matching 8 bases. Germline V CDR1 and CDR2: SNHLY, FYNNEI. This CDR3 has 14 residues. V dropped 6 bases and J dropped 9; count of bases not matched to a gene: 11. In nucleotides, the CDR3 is TGTGCCAGCAGAATCACTAGCGGTGAGAGGACGCAGTATTTT. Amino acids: CASRITSGERTQYF. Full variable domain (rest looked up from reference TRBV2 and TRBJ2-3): EPEVTQTPSHQVTQMGQEVILRCVPISNHLYFYWYRQILGQKVEFLVSFYNNEISEKSEIFDDQFSVERPDGSNFTLKIRSTKLEDSAMYFCASRITSGERTQYFGPGTRLTVL.

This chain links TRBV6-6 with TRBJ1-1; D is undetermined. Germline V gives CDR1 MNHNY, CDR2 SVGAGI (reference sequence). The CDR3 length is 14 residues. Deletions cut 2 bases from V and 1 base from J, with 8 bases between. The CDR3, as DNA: TGTGCCAGCAGTTACAGGGCAGGGAACACTGAAGCTTTCTTT. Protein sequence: CASSYRAGNTEAFF.

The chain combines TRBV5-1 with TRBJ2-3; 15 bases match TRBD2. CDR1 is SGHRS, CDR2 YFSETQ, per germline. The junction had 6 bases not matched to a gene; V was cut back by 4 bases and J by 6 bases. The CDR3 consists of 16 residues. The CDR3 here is CASSRTSGGAGDTQYF. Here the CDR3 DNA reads TGCGCCAGCAGCAGGACTAGCGGGGGGGCCGGGGATACGCAGTATTTT.

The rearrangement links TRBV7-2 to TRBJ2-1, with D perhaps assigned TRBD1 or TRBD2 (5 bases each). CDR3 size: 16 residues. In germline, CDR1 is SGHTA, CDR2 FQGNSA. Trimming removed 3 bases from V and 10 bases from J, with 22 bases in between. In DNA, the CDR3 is TGTGCCAGCAGCTTGGGGGTCTCGGTGGGAGATCAAGAGCAGTTCTTC. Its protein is CASSLGVSVGDQEQFF.

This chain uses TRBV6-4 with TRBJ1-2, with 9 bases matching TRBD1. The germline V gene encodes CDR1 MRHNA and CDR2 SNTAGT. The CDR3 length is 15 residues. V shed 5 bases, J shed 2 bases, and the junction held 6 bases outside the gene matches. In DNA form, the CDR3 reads TGTGCCAGCAGTCCAACGGGACAGGGAAACTATGGCTACACCTTC. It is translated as CASSPTGQGNYGYTF.

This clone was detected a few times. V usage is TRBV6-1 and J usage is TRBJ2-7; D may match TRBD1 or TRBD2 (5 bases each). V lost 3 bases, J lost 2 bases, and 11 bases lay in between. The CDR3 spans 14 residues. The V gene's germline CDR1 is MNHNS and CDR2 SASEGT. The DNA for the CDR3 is TGTGCCAGCAGTGATCGAGGGGCTACCTACGAGCAGTACTTC. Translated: CASSDRGATYEQYF.

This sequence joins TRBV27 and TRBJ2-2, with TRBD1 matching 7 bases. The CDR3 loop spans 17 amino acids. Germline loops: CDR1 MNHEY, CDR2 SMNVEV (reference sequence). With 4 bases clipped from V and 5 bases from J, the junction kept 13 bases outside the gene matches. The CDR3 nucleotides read TGTGCCAGCAGTTCGGGACAGAAGAGGCCGCCAACCGGGGAGCTGTTTTTT. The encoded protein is CASSSGQKRPPTGELFF.

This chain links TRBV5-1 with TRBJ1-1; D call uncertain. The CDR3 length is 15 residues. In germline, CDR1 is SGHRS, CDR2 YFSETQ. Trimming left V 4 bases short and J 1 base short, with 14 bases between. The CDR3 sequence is CASSPTDGPNTEAFF. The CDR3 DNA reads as TGCGCCAGCAGCCCAACGGACGGCCCGAACACTGAAGCTTTCTTT. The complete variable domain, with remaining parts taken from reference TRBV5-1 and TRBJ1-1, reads KAGVTQTPRYLIKTRGQQVTLSCSPISGHRSVSWYQQTPGQGLQFLFEYFSETQRNKGNFPGRFSGRQFSNSRSEMNVSTLELGDSALYLCASSPTDGPNTEAFFGQGTRLTVV.